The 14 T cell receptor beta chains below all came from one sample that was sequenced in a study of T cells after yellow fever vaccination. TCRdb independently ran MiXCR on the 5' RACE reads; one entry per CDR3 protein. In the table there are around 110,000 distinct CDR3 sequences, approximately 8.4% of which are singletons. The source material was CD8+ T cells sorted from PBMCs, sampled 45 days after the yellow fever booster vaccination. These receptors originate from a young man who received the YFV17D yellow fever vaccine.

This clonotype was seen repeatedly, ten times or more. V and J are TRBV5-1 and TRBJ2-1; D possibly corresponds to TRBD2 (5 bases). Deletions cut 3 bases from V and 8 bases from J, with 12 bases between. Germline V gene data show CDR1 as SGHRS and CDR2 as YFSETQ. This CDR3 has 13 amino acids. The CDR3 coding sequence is TGCGCCAGCAGCTCGGGCGGGTGGTATGAGCAGTTCTTC. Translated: CASSSGGWYEQFF.

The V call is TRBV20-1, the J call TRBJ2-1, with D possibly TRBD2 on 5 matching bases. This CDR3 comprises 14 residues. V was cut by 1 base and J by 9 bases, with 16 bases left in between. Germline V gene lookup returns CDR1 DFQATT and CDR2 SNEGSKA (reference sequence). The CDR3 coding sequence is TGCAGTGCTAGAGGAGGGTCCCCGTGGAGTGAGCAGTTCTTC. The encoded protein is CSARGGSPWSEQFF.

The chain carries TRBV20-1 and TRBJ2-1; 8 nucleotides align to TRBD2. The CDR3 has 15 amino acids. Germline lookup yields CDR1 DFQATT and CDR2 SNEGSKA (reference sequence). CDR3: CSRLRPGGAYNEQFF. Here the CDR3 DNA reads TGCAGCCGGTTGAGGCCGGGAGGGGCCTACAATGAGCAGTTCTTC.

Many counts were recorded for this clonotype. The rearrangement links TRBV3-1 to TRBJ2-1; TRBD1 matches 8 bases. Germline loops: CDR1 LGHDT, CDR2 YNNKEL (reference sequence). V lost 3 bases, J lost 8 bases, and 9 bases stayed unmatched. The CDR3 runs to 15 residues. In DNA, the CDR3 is TGTGCCAGCAGCCAGTGGACAGGGATTTCGGATGAGCAGTTCTTC. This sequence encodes CASSQWTGISDEQFF.

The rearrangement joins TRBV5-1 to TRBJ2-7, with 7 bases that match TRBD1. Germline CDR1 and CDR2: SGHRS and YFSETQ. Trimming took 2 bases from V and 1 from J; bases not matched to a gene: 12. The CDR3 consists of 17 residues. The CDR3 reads CASSLVPSARGSYEQYF. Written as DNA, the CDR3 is TGCGCCAGCAGCTTAGTGCCTTCCGCCAGGGGGTCCTACGAGCAGTACTTC. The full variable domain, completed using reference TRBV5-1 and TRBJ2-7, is KAGVTQTPRYLIKTRGQQVTLSCSPISGHRSVSWYQQTPGQGLQFLFEYFSETQRNKGNFPGRFSGRQFSNSRSEMNVSTLELGDSALYLCASSLVPSARGSYEQYFGPGTRLTVT.

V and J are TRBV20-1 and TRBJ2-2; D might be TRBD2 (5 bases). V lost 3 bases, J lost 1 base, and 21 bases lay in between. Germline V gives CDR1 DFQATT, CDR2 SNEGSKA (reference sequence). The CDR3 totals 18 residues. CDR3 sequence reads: CSARPSIKRRGNTGELFF. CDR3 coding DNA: TGCAGTGCTAGGCCTAGCATAAAGCGGAGAGGGAACACCGGGGAGCTGTTTTTT.

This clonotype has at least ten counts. CDR3 residues: CSAPKGQSYQETQYF. The CDR3 coding sequence is TGCAGTGCCCCTAAAGGACAGTCATACCAAGAGACCCAGTACTTC. The J gene is TRBJ2-5, the V gene TRBV20-1; TRBD1 is a possible D gene (6 bases). From germline, CDR1 is DFQATT and CDR2 SNEGSKA (reference sequence). The CDR3 runs to 15 residues. V shed 6 bases and J shed 0 bases, with 17 bases lying between them.

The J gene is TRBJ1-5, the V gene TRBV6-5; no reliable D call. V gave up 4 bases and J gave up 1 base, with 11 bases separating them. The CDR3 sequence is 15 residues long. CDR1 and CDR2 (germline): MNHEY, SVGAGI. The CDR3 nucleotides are TGTGCCAGCAGTTCAGCTTCGGGGAGCAATCAGCCCCAGCATTTT. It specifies CASSSASGSNQPQHF.

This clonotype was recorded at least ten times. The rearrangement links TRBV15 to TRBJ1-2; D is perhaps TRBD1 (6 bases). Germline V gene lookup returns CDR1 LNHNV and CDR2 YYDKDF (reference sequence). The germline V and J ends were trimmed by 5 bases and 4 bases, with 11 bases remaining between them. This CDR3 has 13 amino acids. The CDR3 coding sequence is TGTGCCACCAGCCTTGGACAGTCCTATGGCTACACCTTC. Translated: CATSLGQSYGYTF.

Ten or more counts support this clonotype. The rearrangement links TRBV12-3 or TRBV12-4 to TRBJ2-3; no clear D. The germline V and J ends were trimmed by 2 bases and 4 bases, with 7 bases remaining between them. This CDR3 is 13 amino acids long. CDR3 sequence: CASSLWGSDTQYF. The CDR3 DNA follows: TGTGCCAGCAGTTTATGGGGATCAGATACGCAGTATTTT.

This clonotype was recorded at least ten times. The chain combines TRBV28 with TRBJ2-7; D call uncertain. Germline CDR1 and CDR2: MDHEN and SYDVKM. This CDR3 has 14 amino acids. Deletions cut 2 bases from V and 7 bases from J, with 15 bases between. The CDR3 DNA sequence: TGTGCCAGCAGTTTACGTTCCCTCTTTGGGGAGCAGTACTTC. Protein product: CASSLRSLFGEQYF.

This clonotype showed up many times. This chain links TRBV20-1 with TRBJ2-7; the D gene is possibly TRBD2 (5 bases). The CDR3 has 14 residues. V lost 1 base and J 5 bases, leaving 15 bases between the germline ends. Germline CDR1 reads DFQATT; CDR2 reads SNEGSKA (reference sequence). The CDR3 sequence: CSARVRWEWDEQYF. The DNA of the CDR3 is TGCAGTGCTAGAGTAAGGTGGGAGTGGGACGAGCAGTACTTC.

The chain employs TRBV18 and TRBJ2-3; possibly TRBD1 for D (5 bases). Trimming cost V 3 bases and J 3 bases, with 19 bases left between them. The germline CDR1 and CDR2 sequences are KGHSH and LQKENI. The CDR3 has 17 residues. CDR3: CASSPNKGVRRTDTQYF. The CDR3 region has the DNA TGTGCCAGCTCACCGAACAAAGGGGTGAGAAGAACAGATACGCAGTATTTT.

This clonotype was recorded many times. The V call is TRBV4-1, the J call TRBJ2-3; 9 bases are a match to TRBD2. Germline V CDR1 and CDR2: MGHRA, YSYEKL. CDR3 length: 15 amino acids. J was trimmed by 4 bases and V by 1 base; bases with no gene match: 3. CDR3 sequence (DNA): TGCGCCAGCAGCCAAGTAGCGGGAGCTGCAGATACGCAGTATTTT. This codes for CASSQVAGAADTQYF.